One and the same sample provided the 29 T cell receptor beta chains below, sequenced in a study of radiation and T cells in renal cell carcinoma. As for time point: blood 4 weeks post-SBRT, at nephrectomy. Treatment here: 15 Gy SBRT to primary tumor, nephrectomy 4 weeks later. TCRdb's copy holds only in-frame clones and misses some; the assay was immunoSEQ multiplex PCR. This table has approximately 150,000 clones, 80% to 90% appearing once. Sequenced material: blood, taken from a patient whose treatment included radiotherapy and nephrectomy. The receptors here all came from a woman aged 50 to 65 with renal cell carcinoma.

This chain links TRBV5-5 with TRBJ2-7; 9 bases fit TRBD1. CDR1 SGHKS and CDR2 YYEKEE come from the germline V gene (reference sequence). The CDR3 loop spans 15 amino acids. V trimming: 1 base; J trimming: 6 bases; junction bases outside the gene matches: 8. CDR3 DNA: TGTGCCAGCAGCTTGTACAATGACAGGGGGATCGAGCAGTACTTC. It codes for CASSLYNDRGIEQYF.

The genes are TRBV29-1 and TRBJ2-3; possibly TRBD1 for D (6 bases). The V end was cut by 7 bases, the J end by 6 bases, with 17 bases between. CDR1 and CDR2 (germline): SQVTM, ANQGSEA. The CDR3 totals 13 residues. As DNA, the CDR3 is TGCAGCGGGGTGACAGGCGGCGGGGATACGCAGTATTTT. Its translation: CSGVTGGGDTQYF.

The V gene is TRBV5-1, the J gene TRBJ1-2; 10 bases fit TRBD1. From germline, CDR1 is SGHRS and CDR2 YFSETQ. V was clipped by 3 bases and J by 4 bases; unmatched bases: 6. The CDR3 totals 15 residues. The CDR3 DNA sequence: TGCGCCAGCAGCTCGGGGGACAGGGGTAGCTATGGCTACACCTTC. Translation gives CASSSGDRGSYGYTF.

The V gene is TRBV2, the J gene TRBJ2-5; D is perhaps TRBD1 or TRBD2 (5 bases each). The CDR3 loop spans 15 amino acids. V lost 1 base and J 5 bases, leaving 14 bases between the germline ends. Per the germline V gene, CDR1 is SNHLY and CDR2 is FYNNEI. CDR3 nucleotides: TGTGCCAGCAGTGAAGATGAAGGGACGACGGAGACCCAGTACTTC. Protein: CASSEDEGTTETQYF.

V gene TRBV6-6 combines with J gene TRBJ2-1, with TRBD2 matching 7 bases. V shed 2 bases, J shed 8 bases, and the junction held 9 bases outside the gene matches. The V gene's germline CDR1 is MNHNY and CDR2 SVGAGI (reference sequence). This CDR3 comprises 15 residues. DNA of the CDR3: TGTGCCAGCAGTTACCAGGGCGGGAGTAGGGATGAGCAGTTCTTC. Encoded protein: CASSYQGGSRDEQFF.

This clone was seen a few times. The same CDR3 can be traced to other DNA sequences in this sample. V is TRBV9 and J is TRBJ1-1; no definite D call. Germline V lookup: CDR1 SGDLS, CDR2 YYNGEE. V was cut by 2 bases and J by 1 base, with 6 bases left in between. The CDR3 totals 13 residues. The CDR3 DNA sequence: TGTGCCAGCAGCGTGGCAGCGAACACTGAAGCTTTCTTT. Protein product: CASSVAANTEAFF.

This clone appeared many times. The V gene is TRBV9, the J gene TRBJ2-7; 11 positions match TRBD1. Germline V gene sequence: CDR1 SGDLS, CDR2 YYNGEE. V shed 6 bases, J shed 1 base, and the junction held 6 bases outside the gene matches. This CDR3 region has 15 residues. CDR3 sequence: CASTLGQGASYEQYF. The CDR3 DNA sequence: TGTGCCAGCACCCTAGGACAGGGGGCATCCTACGAGCAGTACTTC.

The chain uses TRBV4-2 and TRBJ2-1; D unclear. Between the trimmed V and J ends, which lost 0 bases and 13 bases, there was a span of 13 bases. The CDR3 runs to 13 residues. CDR1 is LGHNA and CDR2 is YNFKEQ in the germline V gene. In nucleotides, the CDR3 is TGTGCCAGCAGCCAAGAAAGCCCGGGCCTCCAGTTCTTC. This codes for CASSQESPGLQFF.

The chain recombines TRBV19 with TRBJ2-7; 7 nucleotides agree with TRBD1. Losses at the gene ends were 5 bases for V and 6 bases for J; bases not matched to a gene: 10. Germline-derived CDR1 and CDR2 are LNHDA and SQIVND (reference sequence). This CDR3 has 14 residues. In DNA, the CDR3 is TGTGCCAGTAGTCCCCATCGACAGGGCAGCGAGCAGTACTTC. As protein: CASSPHRQGSEQYF.

The genes are TRBV27 and TRBJ2-3, with D possibly being TRBD2 (6 bases). The CDR3 loop spans 15 amino acids. Deletions cut 4 bases from V and 6 bases from J, with 17 bases between. In germline, CDR1 is MNHEY, CDR2 SMNVEV (reference sequence). The CDR3 nucleotides are TGTGCCAGCAGTTCCACTTATGGACGGGGGGATACGCAGTATTTT. This translates into CASSSTYGRGDTQYF.

The rearrangement uses TRBV5-4 and TRBJ1-2; D may be TRBD1 (6 bases). Germline V gives CDR1 SGHNT, CDR2 YYREEE (reference sequence). The V end was cut by 6 bases, the J end by 6 bases, with 12 bases between. The CDR3 is 12 residues long. The CDR3 nucleotides read TGTGCCAGCAACAGGGACGCTGATGGCTACACCTTC. Translation gives CASNRDADGYTF.

The chain employs TRBV6-5 and TRBJ1-2; no clear D. The V end was cut by 8 bases, the J end by 5 bases, with 12 bases between. The CDR3 loop spans 12 amino acids. The germline V gene has CDR1 MNHEY and CDR2 SVGAGI. CDR3 DNA sequence: TGTGCCAGCTCGCCAGGCGGTTATGGCTACACCTTC. Its translation is CASSPGGYGYTF.

V and J are TRBV29-1 and TRBJ1-1; 7 positions agree with TRBD1. J lost 3 bases, V lost 6 bases, and 7 bases had no gene match. The germline V gene has CDR1 SQVTM and CDR2 ANQGSEA. This CDR3 spans 13 amino acids. The CDR3 coding sequence is TGCAGCGTGCGAACAGGGGATTACACTGAAGCTTTCTTT. The encoded protein is CSVRTGDYTEAFF.

V is TRBV4-3 and J is TRBJ2-3; 9 nucleotides align to TRBD2. V gave up 4 bases and J gave up 6 bases; unmatched junction bases: 5. The CDR3 totals 14 residues. Germline V gives CDR1 LGHNA, CDR2 YSLEER. The CDR3 region is CASSPGLAGDTQYF. DNA for the CDR3: TGCGCCAGCAGCCCGGGGCTAGCGGGGGATACGCAGTATTTT.

CDR3 loop: CASSNRDFGYTF. The CDR3 coding sequence is TGTGCCAGCAGCAACAGGGATTTCGGCTACACCTTC. The chain recombines TRBV5-4 with TRBJ1-2; weak D call: TRBD1 (6 bases). Between the trimmed V and J ends, which lost 4 bases and 8 bases, there was a span of 12 bases. The CDR3 runs to 12 residues. Germline V lookup: CDR1 SGHNT, CDR2 YYREEE (reference sequence).

In its sample, this clone was seen a few times. The rearrangement links TRBV5-4 to TRBJ2-5; TRBD1 aligns across 8 bases. V gave up 5 bases and J gave up 2 bases; unmatched junction bases: 5. The CDR3 is made up of 14 amino acids. Looked up from germline, CDR1 is SGHNT and CDR2 is YYREEE (reference sequence). This CDR3 reads CASRPDRAQETQYF. The CDR3 coding sequence is TGTGCCAGCAGACCGGACAGGGCGCAAGAGACCCAGTACTTC.

The chain uses TRBV5-8 and TRBJ2-7; D is undetermined. Germline lookup yields CDR1 SGHTS and CDR2 YDEGEE. The V end lost 1 base, the J end lost 3 bases, and 5 bases lay between the germline ends. CDR3 length equals 12 residues. The CDR3: CASSLIRYEQYF. The CDR3 DNA is TGTGCCAGCAGCTTGATACGCTACGAGCAGTACTTC.

This chain joins TRBV9 and TRBJ1-5; D might be TRBD1 (5 bases). Germline assignment: CDR1 SGDLS and CDR2 YYNGEE. V lost 0 bases, J lost 7 bases, and 14 bases lay in between. The length of the CDR3 is 15 residues. This CDR3 reads CASSVDPQGRQPQHF. The DNA for the CDR3 is TGTGCCAGCAGCGTAGATCCCCAGGGAAGGCAGCCCCAGCATTTT.

The V and J genes are TRBV15 and TRBJ1-1; D is unclear. With 0 bases removed from V and 6 bases from J, the gap between germline ends came to 14 bases. Per the germline V gene, CDR1 is LNHNV and CDR2 is YYDKDF (reference sequence). The CDR3 contains 15 residues. CDR3 nucleotides: TGTGCCACCAGCAGAGATCGGAGAGAGGGCTCTGAAGCTTTCTTT. It encodes CATSRDRREGSEAFF.

This chain uses TRBV4-3 with TRBJ2-1; 10 nucleotides line up with TRBD2. V trimming: 0 bases; J trimming: 5 bases; junction bases outside the gene matches: 7. The V gene's germline CDR1 is LGHNA and CDR2 YSLEER. This CDR3 has 17 amino acids. CDR3 in amino acids: CASSQDPGTSVHNEQFF. Written as DNA, the CDR3 is TGCGCCAGCAGCCAAGATCCAGGGACTAGCGTACACAATGAGCAGTTCTTC.

This sequence joins TRBV19 and TRBJ1-3; the D is unclear. The CDR3 has 14 amino acids. The germline V gene has CDR1 LNHDA and CDR2 SQIVND (reference sequence). V was trimmed by 1 base and J by 2 bases, leaving 6 bases between them. CDR3 coding DNA: TGTGCCAGTAGTATAGGGAGGACTGGAAACACCATATATTTT. Protein sequence: CASSIGRTGNTIYF.

This chain joins TRBV28 and TRBJ1-2; no definite D call. Deletions cut 3 bases from V and 8 bases from J, with 13 bases between. The CDR3 runs 13 residues. CDR1 MDHEN and CDR2 SYDVKM come from the germline V gene. The CDR3 DNA reads TGTGCCAGCAGTTTTGGGCTTACGGGAGGCTACACCTTC. Translating it yields CASSFGLTGGYTF.

The chain joins TRBV5-6 to TRBJ1-1, with TRBD1 matching 7 bases. This CDR3 spans 14 amino acids. The V and J ends lost 6 bases and 1 base, in that order; junction bases with no gene match: 6. In germline, CDR1 is SGHDT, CDR2 YYEEEE. The CDR3 DNA reads TGTGCCAGCAAAATAGGGGGCCAGAACACTGAAGCTTTCTTT. Protein sequence: CASKIGGQNTEAFF.

The rearrangement uses TRBV28 and TRBJ2-7; D ambiguous. This CDR3 spans 13 amino acids. Germline V lookup: CDR1 MDHEN, CDR2 SYDVKM. Trimming pared 7 bases from V and 0 bases from J, leaving 10 bases between. CDR3 nucleotide sequence: TGTGCCAGCACGTCTCTGAGCTCCTACGAGCAGTACTTC. This gives the protein CASTSLSSYEQYF.

This rearrangement joins TRBV6-5 to TRBJ1-2, with D hard to call. Trimming removed 6 bases from V and 8 bases from J, with 10 bases in between. The germline gives CDR1 MNHEY, CDR2 SVGAGI. The CDR3 spans 11 residues. The CDR3 sequence is CASSAGDGYTF. CDR3 DNA sequence: TGTGCCAGCAGCGCAGGTGACGGCTACACCTTC.

This chain joins TRBV5-6 and TRBJ1-2; 9 nucleotides align to TRBD1. Looked up from germline, CDR1 is SGHDT and CDR2 is YYEEEE. The CDR3 has 15 amino acids. Trimming cost V 4 bases and J 4 bases; bases outside gene matches: 8. CDR3: CASSQGQGIGYGYTF. CDR3 nucleotides: TGTGCCAGCAGCCAGGGACAGGGAATAGGCTATGGCTACACCTTC.

This clone was seen only once. The V call is TRBV11-2, the J call TRBJ1-3; no firm D call. Germline lookup yields CDR1 SGHAT and CDR2 FQNNGV. The ends were cut back, 0 bases at V and 10 bases at J, with 7 bases in the middle. CDR3 length: 12 amino acids. The CDR3 coding sequence is TGTGCCAGCAGCTTAGAAAGAGGAACCATATATTTT. Translation: CASSLERGTIYF.

The chain has TRBV20-1 and TRBJ2-7, with D possibly being TRBD1 (5 bases). Trimming removed 6 bases from V and 4 bases from J, with 10 bases in between. CDR3 size: 11 residues. The germline V gene has CDR1 DFQATT and CDR2 SNEGSKA (reference sequence). CDR3 region: CSALDTYEQYF. As DNA, the CDR3 is TGCAGTGCCTTGGACACTTACGAGCAGTACTTC.

The chain has TRBV9 and TRBJ2-1; 7 nucleotides align to TRBD2. CDR1 is SGDLS, CDR2 YYNGEE, per germline. The CDR3 spans 14 residues. V trimming: 1 base; J trimming: 8 bases; junction bases outside the gene matches: 6. The CDR3: CASSVLTSSHEQFF. The CDR3 DNA reads TGTGCCAGCAGCGTACTGACTAGCAGCCATGAGCAGTTCTTC.